What follows describes a single T cell receptor beta chain. The sample is drawn from a study of blood T cell repertoires in COVID-19. In the study overall: The United States, Italy and Spain were the sources of the acute and convalescent COVID-19 samples.

CDR1 MNHEY and CDR2 SVGEGT come from the germline V gene. The CDR3 length is 15 residues. The junction had 8 bases not matched to a gene; V was cut back by 5 bases and J by 3 bases. This table comes from immunoSEQ multiplex PCR, and its TCRdb copy is limited to in-frame clones, with some not included. The sample lists some 80,000 clones; 75% to 85% were seen once. This sequence was found in a woman aged 45-59 years with acute or convalescent COVID-19. Material: peripheral blood. The V call is TRBV6-2 or TRBV6-3, the J call TRBJ2-3; TRBD2 matches at 7 bases. The CDR3: CASSRSGGDTDTQYF. The CDR3 DNA follows: TGTGCCAGCAGTCGGTCGGGGGGAGATACAGATACGCAGTATTTT.